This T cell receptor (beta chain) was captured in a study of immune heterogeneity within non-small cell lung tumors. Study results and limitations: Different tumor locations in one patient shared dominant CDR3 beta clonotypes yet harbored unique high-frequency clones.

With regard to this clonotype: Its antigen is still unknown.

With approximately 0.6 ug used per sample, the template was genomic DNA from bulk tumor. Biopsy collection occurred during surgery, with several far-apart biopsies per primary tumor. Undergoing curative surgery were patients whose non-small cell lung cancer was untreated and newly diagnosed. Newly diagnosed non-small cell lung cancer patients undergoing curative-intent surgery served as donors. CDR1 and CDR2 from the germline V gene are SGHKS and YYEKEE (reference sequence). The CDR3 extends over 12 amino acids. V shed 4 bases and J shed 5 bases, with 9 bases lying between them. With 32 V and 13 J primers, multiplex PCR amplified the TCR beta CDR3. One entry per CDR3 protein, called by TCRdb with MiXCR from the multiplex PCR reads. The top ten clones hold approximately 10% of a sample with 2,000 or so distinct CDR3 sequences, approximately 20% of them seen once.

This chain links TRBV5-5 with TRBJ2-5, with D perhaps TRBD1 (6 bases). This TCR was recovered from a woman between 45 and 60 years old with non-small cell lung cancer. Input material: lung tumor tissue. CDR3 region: CASSAQGETQYF. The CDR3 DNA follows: TGTGCCAGCAGCGCCCAGGGGGAGACCCAGTACTTC. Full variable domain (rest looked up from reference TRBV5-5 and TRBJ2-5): DAGVTQSPTHLIKTRGQQVTLRCSPISGHKSVSWYQQVLGQGPQFIFQYYEKEERGRGNFPDRFSARQFPNYSSELNVNALLLGDSALYLCASSAQGETQYFGPGTRLLVL.